This is a list of T cell receptor beta chains from one sample in a study of control samples from healthy donors and cancer patients. Measured with immunoSEQ multiplex PCR; TCRdb has only the in-frame clones, and not every one. The repertoire consists of around 20,000 clones, with roughly 85% occurring once and the leading ten covering about 28%. The specimen was PBMCs. The receptor set was obtained from an elderly man with head and neck cancer. CDR3s include the opening cysteine and the closing phenylalanine or tryptophan. The D gene is left open where the match is weak. Expanded clones get a size class; other rows say once, few or many, or leave the size out.

abundance | d_gene | j_gene | v_gene | CDR3aa | CDR3nt
- | TRBD2 | TRBJ2-3 | TRBV5-1 | CASSLYLGLASSSTDTQYF | TGCGCCAGCAGCTTGTATCTGGGACTAGCATCCTCAAGCACAGATACGCAGTATTTT
- | TRBD1 | TRBJ2-3 | TRBV2 | CASSEGGQGKDTQYF | TGTGCCAGCAGTGAAGGGGGACAGGGGAAAGATACGCAGTATTTT
- | TRBD1 | TRBJ2-7 | TRBV5-5 | CASSTTRDRAYEQYF | TGTGCCAGCAGCACTACCCGGGACAGGGCCTACGAGCAGTACTTC
- | TRBD2 | TRBJ2-5 | TRBV6-2/TRBV6-3 | CASSYGTSGRAPQETQYF | TGTGCCAGCAGTTACGGGACTAGCGGGAGGGCCCCACAAGAGACCCAGTACTTC
- | - | TRBJ1-6 | TRBV7-2 | CASSWINNSPLHF | TGTGCCAGCAGCTGGATAAATAATTCACCCCTCCACTTT
once | TRBD2 | TRBJ2-5 | TRBV2 | CASSETSGEETQYF | TGTGCCAGCAGTGAGACTAGCGGGGAAGAGACCCAGTACTTC
few | - | TRBJ1-2 | TRBV7-2 | CASSLAKWGRTNYGYTF | TGTGCCAGCAGCTTAGCGAAATGGGGCAGAACTAACTATGGCTACACCTTC
- | TRBD1 | TRBJ2-7 | TRBV14 | CASSQDGDRGLFSSYEQYF | TGTGCCAGCAGCCAAGATGGGGACAGGGGCCTTTTCTCCTCCTACGAGCAGTACTTC
- | TRBD1 | TRBJ2-1 | TRBV6-2/TRBV6-3 | CASSYGSIRTGGNEQFF | TGTGCCAGCAGTTACGGGTCGATAAGGACAGGGGGTAATGAGCAGTTCTTC
- | - | TRBJ2-2 | TRBV2 | CASAEDNLKNTGELFF | TGTGCCAGCGCCGAAGACAATCTAAAGAACACCGGGGAGCTGTTTTTT
- | - | TRBJ1-4 | TRBV7-9 | CASSLLAEKLFF | TGTGCCAGCAGCTTACTTGCTGAAAAACTGTTTTTT
- | TRBD1 | TRBJ2-1 | TRBV5-1 | CASSLTGGTYNEQFF | TGCGCCAGCAGCTTGACAGGGGGTACCTACAATGAGCAGTTCTTC
- | TRBD1 | TRBJ1-2 | TRBV2 | CASSSIDISGTGYGYTF | TGTGCCAGCTCGTCAATCGATATATCCGGGACAGGTTATGGCTACACCTTC
- | - | TRBJ2-6 | TRBV25-1 | CASSDSGANVLTF | TGTGCCAGCAGTGACTCTGGGGCCAACGTCCTGACTTTC
- | - | TRBJ1-1 | TRBV29-1 | CSVDWLGQGPEAFF | TGCAGCGTTGATTGGCTTGGGCAGGGGCCTGAAGCTTTCTTT
- | TRBD1 | TRBJ2-6 | TRBV27 | CASSLGDRTGANVLTF | TGTGCCAGCAGTTTAGGGGACAGGACTGGGGCCAACGTCCTGACTTTC
- | - | TRBJ1-4 | TRBV5-4 | CASSPDSTNEKLFF | TGTGCCAGCAGTCCTGACAGTACTAATGAAAAACTGTTTTTT
- | - | TRBJ1-1 | TRBV7-9 | CASSLGTGEAFF | TGTGCCAGCAGCCTTGGGACGGGTGAAGCTTTCTTT
- | TRBD1 | TRBJ2-3 | TRBV13 | CASSSRTGGTDTQYF | TGTGCCAGCAGCTCGAGGACAGGGGGCACAGATACGCAGTATTTT
- | TRBD2 | TRBJ2-3 | TRBV5-6 | CASSLLTGGSTDTQYF | TGTGCCAGCAGCTTGTTGACGGGAGGAAGCACAGATACGCAGTATTTT
- | - | TRBJ2-1 | TRBV7-8 | CASSTPRDGELSYNEQFF | TGTGCCAGCAGTACCCCACGGGACGGAGAACTCTCCTACAATGAGCAGTTCTTC
- | TRBD1 | TRBJ1-2 | TRBV20-1 | CSARDRRGYTF | TGCAGTGCCCGGGACAGGAGGGGCTACACCTTC
- | - | TRBJ1-6 | TRBV7-8 | CASSLRTGFNSPLHF | TGTGCCAGCAGCTTACGAACAGGGTTCAATTCACCCCTCCACTTT
- | - | TRBJ2-1 | TRBV5-1 | CASRLGANEQFF | TGCGCCAGCAGACTCGGGGCGAATGAGCAGTTCTTC
- | - | TRBJ2-1 | TRBV2 | CASSPGTTGFF | TGTGCCAGCAGTCCCGGGACCACTGGGTTCTTC
once | TRBD2 | TRBJ2-5 | TRBV6-2/TRBV6-3 | CASSRSGGETQYF | TGTGCCAGCAGCCGGAGCGGGGGAGAGACCCAGTACTTC
once | TRBD2 | TRBJ2-5 | TRBV9 | CASSAPEGLAGTEETQYF | TGTGCCAGCAGCGCCCCTGAGGGACTAGCGGGGACGGAAGAGACCCAGTACTTC
- | TRBD1 | TRBJ2-7 | TRBV19 | CASNAPGQGTYEQYF | TGTGCCAGTAATGCCCCGGGACAGGGAACCTACGAGCAGTACTTC
- | TRBD1 | TRBJ1-2 | TRBV20-1 | CSASRQGVMDGYTF | TGCAGTGCTAGTCGACAGGGGGTTATGGATGGCTACACCTTC
- | TRBD1 | TRBJ2-3 | TRBV5-8 | CASSLGGTGGADTQYF | TGTGCCAGCAGCCTTGGCGGGACAGGGGGCGCAGATACGCAGTATTTT
- | - | TRBJ2-5 | TRBV24-1 | CATSDLSGLEQETQYF | TGTGCCACCAGTGATTTGTCGGGGCTGGAACAAGAGACCCAGTACTTC
- | TRBD1 | TRBJ1-2 | TRBV5-1 | CASSLTGANYGYTF | TGCGCCAGCAGCTTGACAGGGGCTAACTATGGCTACACCTTC
- | - | TRBJ1-1 | TRBV27 | CASSPDEAGEAFF | TGTGCCAGCAGCCCCGATGAGGCGGGTGAAGCTTTCTTT
few | - | TRBJ2-1 | TRBV19 | CASRWGAGANNEQFF | TGTGCCAGTAGGTGGGGGGCAGGGGCTAACAATGAGCAGTTCTTC
- | - | TRBJ2-7 | TRBV15 | CATSSPGQHYEQYF | TGTGCCACCAGCTCCCCAGGACAGCACTACGAGCAGTACTTC
- | - | TRBJ1-5 | TRBV6-5 | CASMGLTHSNQPQHF | TGTGCCAGCATGGGGCTTACACATAGCAATCAGCCCCAGCATTTT
- | - | TRBJ2-7 | TRBV5-1 | CASSVDRSSYEQYF | TGCGCCAGCAGCGTCGACAGGAGCTCCTACGAGCAGTACTTC
- | - | TRBJ2-1 | TRBV29-1 | CSVERQGVEQFF | TGCAGCGTTGAACGGCAGGGTGTTGAGCAGTTCTTC
- | TRBD2 | TRBJ2-1 | TRBV24-1 | CATSDPGLAGGSSYNEQFF | TGTGCCACCAGTGACCCGGGACTAGCGGGAGGGAGCTCCTACAATGAGCAGTTCTTC
- | - | TRBJ1-4 | TRBV10-3 | CAISESNEGAGEKLFF | TGTGCCATCAGTGAGTCGAATGAGGGTGCGGGTGAAAAACTGTTTTTT
- | TRBD1 | TRBJ1-2 | TRBV20-1 | CSASRIEGGENGYTF | TGCAGTGCTAGTCGCATCGAAGGGGGCGAAAATGGCTACACCTTC
- | - | TRBJ1-1 | TRBV6-5 | CASSYSTVGEAFF | TGTGCCAGCAGTTACTCGACCGTAGGGGAAGCTTTCTTT